This entry lists 8 T cell receptor beta chains sequenced from one sample in a study of response to subunit inactivated influenza vaccine. From the RT-PCR reads, TCRdb called clonotypes with MiXCR, one entry per CDR3 protein. The sample lists 200,000 to 300,000 distinct CDR3 sequences, 9.5% to 15% occurring once. This material consisted of non-naive T cells sorted from PBMCs, taken 14 to 15 days before vaccination. These receptors were collected from a man between 45 and 60 years old who received an inactivated influenza vaccine.

This chain joins TRBV19 and TRBJ2-3; TRBD2 aligns across 10 bases. Germline V CDR1 and CDR2: LNHDA, SQIVND (reference sequence). With 2 bases clipped from V and 3 bases from J, the junction kept 5 bases outside the gene matches. This CDR3 spans 16 amino acids. This CDR3 reads CASSILTSGATDTQYF. The CDR3 nucleotides are TGTGCCAGTAGTATACTTACTAGCGGGGCGACAGATACGCAGTATTTT.

The chain links TRBV19 to TRBJ2-1; 9 nucleotides line up with TRBD2. This CDR3 is built from 16 residues. V lost 6 bases and J lost 2; bases outside the gene matches: 8. Germline CDR1 is LNHDA and CDR2 is SQIVND (reference sequence). The CDR3 here is CASSLSGGYPYNEQFF. In DNA form, the CDR3 reads TGTGCCAGTAGCCTTAGCGGGGGTTATCCCTACAATGAGCAGTTCTTC.

This clonotype was detected a few times. The chain carries TRBV20-1 and TRBJ2-3; 13 bases line up with TRBD2. Germline lookup yields CDR1 DFQATT and CDR2 SNEGSKA (reference sequence). CDR3 length equals 16 residues. V gave up 1 base and J gave up 6 bases; unmatched junction bases: 7. The CDR3 protein is CSARGTSGSAMDTQYF. Written as DNA, the CDR3 is TGCAGTGCTAGAGGGACTAGCGGGAGTGCCATGGATACGCAGTATTTT.

This clonotype was observed a few times. The junction shows a germline mismatch at one end, possibly a read error. The chain employs TRBV5-1 and TRBJ2-1; TRBD2 aligns across 10 bases. CDR1 and CDR2 from the germline V gene are SGHRS and YFSETQ. This CDR3 has 15 residues. The CDR3, as DNA: TGCGCCAGCAGCTTGGAGCGGGGGGGCTACGATGAGCAGTTCTTC. Its protein product is CASSLERGGYDEQFF.

Many counts were recorded for this clonotype. CDR3 sequence (DNA): TGTGCCAGCAGTTCGAGGGAGACCCAGTACTTC. It translates to CASSSRETQYF. The rearrangement links TRBV12-3 or TRBV12-4 to TRBJ2-5; no reliable D call. V dropped 4 bases and J dropped 5 bases, with 5 bases sitting between them. The CDR3 covers 11 residues.

The sample holds many counts of this clonotype. V gene TRBV11-2 combines with J gene TRBJ2-3, with D tentatively TRBD1 or TRBD2 (5 bases each). Germline V gene data show CDR1 as SGHAT and CDR2 as FQNNGV. The V end was cut by 6 bases, the J end by 2 bases, with 15 bases between. This CDR3 comprises 15 residues. DNA for the CDR3: TGTGCCAGCAGTCCCGGGACGGCGTACACAGATACGCAGTATTTT. It translates to CASSPGTAYTDTQYF.

This clonotype occurred a few times. This chain links TRBV28 with TRBJ1-2; D not certain. CDR1 is MDHEN and CDR2 is SYDVKM in the germline V gene. Between the trimmed V and J ends, which lost 3 bases and 4 bases, there was a span of 9 bases. This CDR3 is 13 amino acids long. The CDR3 loop reads CASSFIGSYGYTF. The CDR3 bases are TGTGCCAGCAGTTTTATCGGTTCCTATGGCTACACCTTC.

This clonotype has at least ten counts. This sequence joins TRBV2 and TRBJ2-1; D gene ambiguous. V lost 0 bases, J lost 3 bases, and 6 bases lay in between. CDR3 length equals 14 residues. Germline V CDR1 and CDR2: SNHLY, FYNNEI. The CDR3 reads CASSEADNYNEQFF. In DNA, the CDR3 is TGTGCCAGCAGTGAAGCGGATAACTACAATGAGCAGTTCTTC.